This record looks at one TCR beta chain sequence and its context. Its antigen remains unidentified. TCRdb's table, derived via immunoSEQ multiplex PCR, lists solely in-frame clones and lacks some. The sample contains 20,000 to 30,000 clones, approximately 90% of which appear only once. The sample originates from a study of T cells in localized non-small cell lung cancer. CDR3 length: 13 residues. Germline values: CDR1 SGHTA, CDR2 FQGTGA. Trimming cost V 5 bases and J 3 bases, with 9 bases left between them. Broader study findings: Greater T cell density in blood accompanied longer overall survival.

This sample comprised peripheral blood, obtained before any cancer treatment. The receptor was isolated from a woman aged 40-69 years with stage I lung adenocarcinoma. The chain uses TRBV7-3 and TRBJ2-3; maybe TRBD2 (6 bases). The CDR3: CASSPGTTDTQYF. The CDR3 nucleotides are TGTGCCAGCAGCCCGGGGACTACAGATACGCAGTATTTT.